The 19 T cell receptor beta chains below come from one sample, sequenced in a study of blood T cell repertoires in COVID-19. Profiling relied on immunoSEQ multiplex PCR, and the TCRdb table lists in-frame clones only, not all of them. The sample has roughly 120,000 clones, 85% seen once. Sequenced sample: peripheral blood. The source is an older man with acute or convalescent COVID-19.

The J gene is TRBJ1-6, the V gene TRBV7-9; D remains ambiguous. The length of the CDR3 is 12 residues. The ends were cut back, 7 bases at V and 10 bases at J, with 11 bases in the middle. CDR1 SEHNR and CDR2 FQNEAQ come from the germline V gene (reference sequence). The CDR3 bases are TGTGCCAGCACTTTTGGGGAGTCACCCCTCCACTTT. This gives the protein CASTFGESPLHF.

The chain is built from TRBV30 and TRBJ2-1; 9 bases are a match to TRBD2. The germline gives CDR1 GTSNPN, CDR2 SVGIG (reference sequence). With V trimmed by 4 bases and J by 8 bases, 3 bases remained unmatched. CDR3 length: 12 residues. In DNA form, the CDR3 reads TGTGCCTGGACTAGCGGGAAATATGAGCAGTTCTTC. It is translated as CAWTSGKYEQFF.

This sequence joins TRBV7-2 and TRBJ2-2; 7 positions agree with TRBD2. After removal of 0 bases from V and 3 bases from J, the junction contained 16 bases not matched to a gene. CDR1 is SGHTA and CDR2 is FQGNSA in the germline V gene. The CDR3 loop spans 20 amino acids. The DNA of the CDR3 is TGTGCCAGCAGCTTAGCAGCGCCCTTACTGACTAGCCGGGACACCGGGGAGCTGTTTTTT. Amino acid sequence: CASSLAAPLLTSRDTGELFF.

This chain connects TRBV10-3 to TRBJ2-1, with 7 nucleotides matching TRBD2. Trimming at V came to 3 bases and at J to 4 bases, leaving 3 bases not matched to a gene. The CDR3 runs 14 residues. Germline V gene lookup returns CDR1 ENHRY and CDR2 SYGVKD. The CDR3 loop is CAISDPSGYNEQFF. The CDR3 coding sequence is TGTGCCATCAGTGATCCTAGCGGTTACAATGAGCAGTTCTTC.

The chain has TRBV7-6 and TRBJ1-6, with D tentatively TRBD1 (5 bases). Germline V CDR1 and CDR2: SGHVS, FNYEAQ. The V end lost 5 bases, the J end lost 6 bases, and 11 bases lay between the germline ends. This CDR3 is 14 amino acids long. The CDR3 spells CASSAGPGNSPLHF. The DNA of the CDR3 is TGTGCCAGCAGCGCGGGGCCTGGTAATTCACCCCTCCACTTT.

The V gene is TRBV11-3, the J gene TRBJ2-3; 7 bases are shared with TRBD1. Per germline, CDR1 SGHNT and CDR2 YENEEA. The CDR3 is 14 amino acids. Trimming at V came to 5 bases and at J to 6 bases, leaving 8 bases not matched to a gene. CDR3 sequence (DNA): TGTGCCAGCAGCCTAATGACAGGGAGTGATACGCAGTATTTT. Its translation is CASSLMTGSDTQYF.

The chain carries TRBV3-1 (or the pseudogene TRBV3-2) and TRBJ1-5; no clear D gene. Germline CDR1 and CDR2: LGHDT and YNNKEL (reference sequence). The CDR3 length is 17 residues. Between the trimmed V and J ends, which lost 1 base and 0 bases, there was a span of 13 bases. CDR3 residues: CASSQVCDPNSNQPQHF. The CDR3 DNA reads as TGTGCCAGCAGCCAAGTGTGTGATCCTAATAGCAATCAGCCCCAGCATTTT.

The chain joins TRBV18 to TRBJ2-7; tentatively, D is TRBD1 (5 bases). Germline V gene sequence: CDR1 KGHSH, CDR2 LQKENI. CDR3 length equals 14 residues. V was cut by 5 bases and J by 4 bases, with 15 bases left in between. CDR3 amino acids: CASSSANQGYEQYF. The CDR3 DNA reads as TGTGCCAGCTCATCGGCAAACCAGGGTTACGAGCAGTACTTC.

The CDR3 is CASSLGTSGANEQFF. DNA of the CDR3: TGTGCCAGCAGCTTAGGGACTAGCGGGGCCAATGAGCAGTTCTTC. The chain links TRBV11-3 to TRBJ2-1, with TRBD2 matching 12 bases. Per the germline V gene, CDR1 is SGHNT and CDR2 is YENEEA. The ends lost 1 base at V and 6 bases at J; junction bases unmatched: 1. The CDR3 totals 15 residues. Full variable domain (remainder filled in from reference TRBV11-3 and TRBJ2-1): EAGVVQSPRYKIIEKKQPVAFWCNPISGHNTLYWYLQNLGQGPELLIRYENEEAVDDSQLPKDRFSAERLKGVDSTLKIQPAELGDSAVYLCASSLGTSGANEQFFGPGTRLTVL.

This chain connects TRBV5-1 to TRBJ1-2; 8 bases are shared with TRBD1. Germline V gene lookup returns CDR1 SGHRS and CDR2 YFSETQ. J was trimmed by 3 bases and V by 4 bases; bases with no gene match: 8. The CDR3 has 15 amino acids. This CDR3 reads CASSPRQGKDYGYTF. The CDR3 DNA follows: TGCGCCAGCAGCCCCAGACAGGGGAAAGACTATGGCTACACCTTC.

This clone was seen a single time. For the CDR3, the DNA is TGTGCCAGCAGAACCACAGGGGTTGACACCGGGGAGCTGTTTTTT. As protein: CASRTTGVDTGELFF. The chain carries TRBV6-5 and TRBJ2-2; TRBD1 aligns across 7 bases. The germline gives CDR1 MNHEY, CDR2 SVGAGI. CDR3 length: 15 amino acids. V dropped 6 bases and J dropped 3; count of bases not matched to a gene: 7.

This chain joins TRBV27 and TRBJ2-7, with D possibly matching TRBD2 (6 bases). V was cut by 4 bases and J by 2 bases, with 12 bases left in between. This CDR3 has 14 amino acids. Per the germline V gene, CDR1 is MNHEY and CDR2 is SMNVEV (reference sequence). CDR3 sequence (DNA): TGTGCCAGCAGTTCCCTAGCGTTTCCCTACGAGCAGTACTTC. Residues: CASSSLAFPYEQYF.

The rearrangement uses TRBV27 and TRBJ2-7; D may be TRBD2 (6 bases). CDR1 is MNHEY and CDR2 is SMNVEV in the germline V gene (reference sequence). The V gene lost 3 bases and the J gene lost 7 bases, with 25 bases spanning the gap. The CDR3 has 17 residues. The chain's CDR3 is CASSFTSSGTLPFEQYF. The CDR3, as DNA: TGTGCCAGCAGTTTTACCTCGTCGGGGACTCTGCCCTTTGAGCAGTACTTC.

This chain's CDR3 is CASSITSGGALGTDTQYF. The CDR3 coding sequence is TGTGCCAGCAGCATCACTAGCGGGGGGGCGTTGGGCACAGATACGCAGTATTTT. The rearrangement uses TRBV9 and TRBJ2-3, with 13 bases fitting TRBD2. Germline CDR1 reads SGDLS; CDR2 reads YYNGEE. The CDR3 totals 18 residues. V shed 4 bases and J 1 base; nucleotides not matched to a gene: 9.

This rearrangement joins TRBV5-1 to TRBJ2-3, with TRBD1 matching 8 bases. Per germline, CDR1 SGHRS and CDR2 YFSETQ. The CDR3 has 17 residues. Germline trimming cut 4 bases from V and 0 bases from J; bases unmatched to any gene: 10. The CDR3: CASSPVSGGSSTDTQYF. Written as DNA, the CDR3 is TGCGCCAGCAGCCCGGTGTCAGGGGGCTCGAGCACAGATACGCAGTATTTT.

The V gene is TRBV7-9, the J gene TRBJ2-2, with 8 bases fitting TRBD1. The trim removed 6 bases at V and 5 bases at J, leaving 8 bases unmatched. Germline CDR1 SEHNR, CDR2 FQNEAQ (reference sequence). This CDR3 is built from 15 residues. CDR3 protein: CASSQIRGQTGELFF. For the CDR3, the DNA is TGTGCCAGCAGTCAAATCAGGGGGCAAACCGGGGAGCTGTTTTTT.

A word on this clone: An end of the junction does not agree with germline; a read error may underlie this. The gene calls are TRBV7-2 and TRBJ2-3, with TRBD2 matching over 11 bases. The CDR3 extends over 17 amino acids. Germline CDR1 and CDR2: SGHTA and FQGNSA. The CDR3 spells CASNLGSSGRNTDTQYF. In DNA form, the CDR3 reads TGTGCCAGCAACTTAGGATCTAGCGGGAGGAACACAGATACGCAGTATTTT.

The chain employs TRBV6-2 or TRBV6-3 and TRBJ1-5, with 8 bases matching TRBD1. The junction had 3 bases not matched to a gene; V was cut back by 0 bases and J by 2 bases. The CDR3 is made up of 16 amino acids. The germline V gene encodes CDR1 MNHEY and CDR2 SVGEGT. The DNA for the CDR3 is TGTGCCAGCAGTTACTCCTCGACAGGGGGCAATCAGCCCCAGCATTTT. This translates into CASSYSSTGGNQPQHF.

V is TRBV11-2 and J is TRBJ1-6; 10 positions agree with TRBD1. The V segment lost 5 bases and the J segment 8 bases; nucleotides outside the gene matches: 3. This CDR3 contains 14 residues. The germline CDR1 and CDR2 sequences are SGHAT and FQNNGV. The CDR3 nucleotides read TGTGCCAGCAGCAGACAGGGGGCGGATTCACCCCTCCACTTT. Translated: CASSRQGADSPLHF.